What follows are 25 T cell receptor beta chains derived from one specimen sequenced in a study of CD8+CD57+ T cells in acquired aplastic anemia. Patients picked for sequencing had shown CD8+CD57+ cell expansion detected by flow cytometry. It was genomic DNA that served as the template for profiling TCR beta VDJ and CDR3. Each CDR3 protein gets one entry after TCRdb re-called the reads with MiXCR. The table includes 200,000 to 250,000 distinct CDR3 sequences, under 55% detected once. The sequenced sample consisted of sorted CD4+, CD8+, or CD8+CD57+ T cells (not recorded which) from PBMCs. All receptors come from a human donor with aplastic anemia.

This clonotype came up many times. The chain's CDR3 is CASSPDRQGARETQYF. In DNA, the CDR3 is TGTGCCAGCAGCCCTGATCGACAGGGGGCAAGAGAGACCCAGTACTTC. The chain combines TRBV7-9 with TRBJ2-5, with 10 bases lining up with TRBD1. This CDR3 has 16 amino acids. Germline V lookup: CDR1 SEHNR, CDR2 FQNEAQ (reference sequence). Germline trimming cut 5 bases from V and 4 bases from J; bases unmatched to any gene: 10.

This clonotype was observed at least ten times. V usage is TRBV14 and J usage is TRBJ1-2; tentative D call: TRBD1 (6 bases). Germline assignment: CDR1 SGHDN and CDR2 FVKESK. This CDR3 spans 14 amino acids. The ends were cut back, 2 bases at V and 4 bases at J, with 11 bases in the middle. CDR3 nucleotide sequence: TGTGCCAGCAGCCAAAGGGGGGGAGGCTATGGCTACACCTTC. It yields the protein CASSQRGGGYGYTF.

The rearrangement joins TRBV10-1 to TRBJ2-3, with 9 bases fitting TRBD1. Germline lookup yields CDR1 WNHNN and CDR2 SYGVQD (reference sequence). The CDR3 spans 16 residues. The V segment lost 3 bases and the J segment 5 bases; nucleotides outside the gene matches: 9. In nucleotides, the CDR3 is TGCGCCAGCAGTGAAGCCTTACAGGGGGCAGGAGATACGCAGTATTTT. Its translation is CASSEALQGAGDTQYF.

V usage is TRBV7-9 and J usage is TRBJ2-3, with D perhaps given as TRBD1 or TRBD2 (5 bases each). The CDR3 contains 14 residues. With 5 bases removed from V and 6 bases from J, the gap between germline ends came to 15 bases. Germline V gives CDR1 SEHNR, CDR2 FQNEAQ (reference sequence). Written as DNA, the CDR3 is TGTGCCAGCAGCCACGGGACGGTCTCCGATACGCAGTATTTT. It translates to CASSHGTVSDTQYF.

A remark on this clonotype: A much larger clone lies one base from this, so it may be a read error. This chain connects TRBV6-1 to TRBJ2-1; the match to TRBD2 covers 7 bases. The germline gives CDR1 MNHNS, CDR2 SASEGT. The trim removed 3 bases at V and 8 bases at J, leaving 7 bases unmatched. The CDR3 sequence is 14 residues long. CDR3 coding DNA: TGTGCCAGCAGTGACGGGGGGAGATACGATGAGCAGTTCTTC. Translated: CASSDGGRYDEQFF.

The chain combines TRBV6-2 or TRBV6-3 with TRBJ2-7; TRBD2 might be the D (5 bases). The V and J ends lost 5 bases and 4 bases respectively, with 15 bases between them. This CDR3 has 14 residues. Germline V gene sequence: CDR1 MNHEY, CDR2 SVGEGT. CDR3 DNA sequence: TGTGCCAGCAGTGCCTCACTAGAGCCTTACGAGCAGTACTTC. Residues: CASSASLEPYEQYF.

The rearrangement uses TRBV24-1 and TRBJ2-3; D not resolved. The V end lost 6 bases, the J end lost 1 base, and 10 bases lay between the germline ends. The CDR3 consists of 14 residues. Germline loops: CDR1 KGHDR, CDR2 SFDVKD. The CDR3 region has the DNA TGTGCCACCAGTAGGATCGGAGGCACAGATACGCAGTATTTT. Translation: CATSRIGGTDTQYF.

This clonotype was seen many times. The rearrangement links TRBV30 to TRBJ2-7; 11 bases are a match to TRBD2. This CDR3 comprises 14 residues. From germline, CDR1 is GTSNPN and CDR2 SVGIG (reference sequence). Trimming took 6 bases from V and 2 from J; bases not matched to a gene: 6. The CDR3 DNA is TGTGCCTGCGCTGGACTAGCGGGTCCCTACGAGCAGTACTTC. Translating gives CACAGLAGPYEQYF. Looking up the rest from reference TRBV30 and TRBJ2-7 gives the full variable domain: SQTIHQWPATLVQPVGSPLSLECTVEGTSNPNLYWYRQAAGRGLQLLFYSVGIGQISSEVPQNLSASRPQDRQFILSSKKLLLSDSGFYLCACAGLAGPYEQYFGPGTRLTVT.

The rearrangement joins TRBV10-3 to TRBJ2-5; D not certain. The CDR3 runs to 13 residues. Trimming removed 2 bases at V and 1 base at J, with 5 bases between. Per germline, CDR1 ENHRY and CDR2 SYGVKD. The CDR3 sequence is CAISEGVQETQYF. The CDR3 nucleotides read TGTGCCATCAGTGAGGGCGTCCAAGAGACCCAGTACTTC.

The genes are TRBV7-9 and TRBJ2-3; weak D call: TRBD2 (6 bases). Trimming removed 5 bases from V and 3 bases from J, with 15 bases in between. The CDR3 runs to 15 residues. Germline CDR1 reads SEHNR; CDR2 reads FQNEAQ (reference sequence). Here the CDR3 reads CASSLEGGRTDTQYF. The CDR3 bases are TGTGCCAGCAGCCTGGAGGGCGGGCGAACAGATACGCAGTATTTT.

A note on this clonotype: A much bigger clone sits one base away, suggesting this may be a read error. The genes are TRBV2 and TRBJ1-1; 9 positions agree with TRBD1. Germline-derived CDR1 and CDR2 are SNHLY and FYNNEI. Trimming removed 6 bases from V and 4 bases from J; junction bases left unmatched: 9. CDR3 length equals 15 residues. The CDR3 region is CASRTGQGECTEAFF. As DNA, the CDR3 is TGTGCCAGCAGGACGGGACAGGGTGAGTGCACTGAAGCTTTCTTT.

V usage is TRBV20-1 and J usage is TRBJ2-7; no reliable D call. V was cut by 6 bases and J by 0 bases, with 15 bases left in between. Germline V gene lookup returns CDR1 DFQATT and CDR2 SNEGSKA (reference sequence). The CDR3 consists of 14 residues. The CDR3 bases are TGCAGTGCCAAAGACCTACAGAGCTCCTACGAGCAGTACTTC. It specifies CSAKDLQSSYEQYF.

This clonotype showed up many times. The junction departs from germline at one end; a sequencing error may be responsible. The CDR3 reads CASSLDGATDTQYF. CDR3 coding DNA: TGCGCCAGCAGCTTGGATGGGGCCACAGATACGCAGTATTTT. V is TRBV5-4 and J is TRBJ2-3, with D perhaps matching TRBD1 (5 bases). Germline CDR1 and CDR2: SGHNT and YYREEE (reference sequence). The CDR3 covers 14 residues.

This clonotype was detected ten times or more. The chain has TRBV14 and TRBJ2-3, with 7 positions matching TRBD1. CDR1 is SGHDN and CDR2 is FVKESK in the germline V gene. The J segment lost 5 bases and the V segment lost 4 bases, leaving 9 bases of the junction unmatched. The CDR3 spans 15 residues. For the CDR3, the DNA is TGTGCCAGCAGCCGTCGGTTAACAGGGGAAGATACGCAGTATTTT. Encoded protein: CASSRRLTGEDTQYF.

This clonotype was seen at least ten times. The chain couples TRBV24-1 to TRBJ2-5, with 7 bases fitting TRBD1. The CDR3 totals 13 residues. Trimming at V came to 10 bases and at J to 5 bases, leaving 9 bases not matched to a gene. The germline CDR1 and CDR2 sequences are KGHDR and SFDVKD. In DNA form, the CDR3 reads TGTGCCACACGCCGGGACAGAGACGAGACCCAGTACTTC. This codes for CATRRDRDETQYF.

Concerning this clonotype itself: In this CDR3 the conserved last residue, phenylalanine or tryptophan, is missing, so a read error is likely. V and J are TRBV7-2 and TRBJ2-7, with 7 bases aligning to TRBD1. This CDR3 is 15 amino acids long. Per germline, CDR1 SGHTA and CDR2 FQGNSA. V lost 5 bases, J lost 5 bases, and 12 bases stayed unmatched. This chain's CDR3 is CASSIQSGQFDEQYS. The CDR3 DNA follows: TGTGCCAGCAGCATTCAATCGGGACAGTTCGACGAGCAGTACTCC.

A note on this clonotype: A much larger clone differs by one base, so this may be a read error. The chain recombines TRBV6-1 with TRBJ1-1; 10 bases agree with TRBD1. Germline V gene lookup returns CDR1 MNHNS and CDR2 SASEGT. This CDR3 contains 15 residues. The J segment lost 5 bases and the V segment lost 5 bases, leaving 8 bases of the junction unmatched. This chain's CDR3 is CASSQRQGARTEAFF. DNA of the CDR3: TGTGCCAGCAGTCAAAGACAGGGGGCGCGGACTGAAGCTTTCTTT.

The sample holds many counts of this clonotype. The chain carries TRBV6-1 and TRBJ2-5, with TRBD2 as a possible D gene (5 bases). CDR3 length: 15 amino acids. The germline V gene has CDR1 MNHNS and CDR2 SASEGT. V gave up 0 bases and J gave up 2 bases, with 10 bases separating them. CDR3 amino acids: CASSEAPTGQETQYF. The CDR3 DNA reads TGTGCCAGCAGTGAAGCGCCAACGGGGCAAGAGACCCAGTACTTC.

The chain has TRBV28 and TRBJ1-1; no clear D. This CDR3 region has 14 residues. V lost 5 bases, J lost 1 base, and 11 bases lay in between. Germline V gene data show CDR1 as MDHEN and CDR2 as SYDVKM. The CDR3 here is CASSPGQPNTEAFF. The DNA for the CDR3 is TGTGCCAGCAGTCCCGGGCAGCCGAACACTGAAGCTTTCTTT. Supplemented by reference TRBV28 and TRBJ1-1, the full variable domain reads DVKVTQSSRYLVKRTGEKVFLECVQDMDHENMFWYRQDPGLGLRLIYFSYDVKMKEKGDIPEGYSVSREKKERFSLILESASTNQTSMYLCASSPGQPNTEAFFGQGTRLTVV.

The chain has TRBV6-2 or TRBV6-3 and TRBJ2-3, with 13 bases fitting TRBD2. The V and J ends lost 5 bases and 5 bases, in that order; junction bases with no gene match: 10. Germline V gene data show CDR1 as MNHEY and CDR2 as SVGEGT. The CDR3 length is 17 residues. The CDR3 DNA follows: TGTGCCAGCAGTCCGCTACTAGCGGGGGGGCCGGGAGATACGCAGTATTTT. Encoded protein: CASSPLLAGGPGDTQYF.

Points on this clonotype: A junction end diverges from the germline sequence, so it may reflect a read error. This rearrangement joins TRBV20-1 to TRBJ2-7; TRBD2 is a possible D gene (5 bases). Per germline, CDR1 DFQATT and CDR2 SNEGSKA (reference sequence). The CDR3 runs to 13 residues. The CDR3, as DNA: TGCAGTGCTCCCGGATGGAACACCGGGGAGCTGTACTTC. Translation gives CSAPGWNTGELYF.

The chain has TRBV12-3 or TRBV12-4 and TRBJ1-2; D ambiguous. V gave up 3 bases and J gave up 9 bases, with 8 bases separating them. CDR3 length: 11 residues. The CDR3 is CASSFSQSYTF. CDR3 sequence (DNA): TGTGCCAGCAGTTTCAGCCAGAGCTACACCTTC.

This clonotype was recorded at least ten times. This sequence joins TRBV30 and TRBJ1-5, with D unresolved. Trimming removed 2 bases at V and 7 bases at J, with 9 bases between. CDR1 is GTSNPN and CDR2 is SVGIG in the germline V gene (reference sequence). The CDR3 is 12 residues long. CDR3 amino acids: CAWSSDLQPQHF. The CDR3 DNA sequence: TGTGCCTGGAGTTCCGATTTACAGCCCCAGCATTTT. Complete variable domain (other parts from reference TRBV30 and TRBJ1-5): SQTIHQWPATLVQPVGSPLSLECTVEGTSNPNLYWYRQAAGRGLQLLFYSVGIGQISSEVPQNLSASRPQDRQFILSSKKLLLSDSGFYLCAWSSDLQPQHFGDGTRLSIL.

This chain joins TRBV2 and TRBJ2-3; possible D gene TRBD1, 6 bases. This CDR3 contains 16 residues. Germline V gene data show CDR1 as SNHLY and CDR2 as FYNNEI. Trimming shortened V by 10 bases and J by 0 bases, and 20 bases separated the two germline ends. CDR3 DNA sequence: TGTGCCATCAGAGGCCTGACAGGCGCCAGCACAGATACGCAGTATTTT. Translation: CAIRGLTGASTDTQYF.

This clonotype showed up just a few times. The chain employs TRBV5-1 and TRBJ2-4; no clear D gene. V lost 0 bases to trimming and J lost 5 bases, with 12 bases between them. The germline V gene encodes CDR1 SGHRS and CDR2 YFSETQ. CDR3 length equals 15 residues. The CDR3 bases are TGCGCCAGCAGCTTGGGAAGCGCTAGAGAAAACATTCAGTACTTC. Its protein product is CASSLGSARENIQYF. Combining the CDR3 with reference TRBV5-1 and TRBJ2-4 gives the whole variable domain KAGVTQTPRYLIKTRGQQVTLSCSPISGHRSVSWYQQTPGQGLQFLFEYFSETQRNKGNFPGRFSGRQFSNSRSEMNVSTLELGDSALYLCASSLGSARENIQYFGAGTRLSVL.